This T cell receptor beta chain was observed in a study of monozygotic twins with inflammatory bowel disease. Study-wide findings and caveats: Variability may have been added to patient repertoires by differing immunosuppressive treatments.

Note on this clonotype: What it recognizes is unknown.

It was 3,500 to 4,000 ng of total RNA that each TCR library used. The unique tags termed UMIs, each holding a 6-nucleotide sample barcode, were added by means of template switching. For each CDR3 protein, TCRdb gives one entry from its re-call of the 5' RACE reads, without DNA. This table holds around 150,000 distinct CDR3 sequences. CDR3 length: 17 residues. Germline assignment: CDR1 MDHEN and CDR2 SYDVKM. The sequence was collected from a human donor with ulcerative colitis or Crohn's disease, or a healthy co-twin of an affected twin (not recorded which). The chain recombines TRBV28 with TRBJ1-2. The specimen was blood. The CDR3 loop reads CASSEVVGARAPRLYTF.